The 14 T cell receptor beta chains below come from one sample, sequenced in a study of molecular identifiers for immune sequencing clone quantification. From the PCR reads, TCRdb called clonotypes with MiXCR, one entry per CDR3 protein. In the table there are 490,000 or so distinct CDR3 sequences, about 22% of which are singletons. Sequenced sample: naive CD8+ T cells from blood, with Jurkat cell RNA spiked in. Subset reported: FACS-sorted CD8+CD4-CCR7+CD45RA+ naive T cells. The receptors here all came from a human donor in good health. Some libraries in this study had Jurkat cell RNA spiked in.

V and J are TRBV5-6 and TRBJ1-4, with 7 bases aligning to TRBD1. In germline, CDR1 is SGHDT, CDR2 YYEEEE. This CDR3 spans 19 amino acids. The V and J ends lost 3 bases and 0 bases, in that order; junction bases with no gene match: 14. The CDR3 DNA reads as TGTGCCAGCAGCTCCTACCGGGACAGAGAGAATGCAACTAATGAAAAACTGTTTTTT. Translation gives CASSSYRDRENATNEKLFF.

This clonotype was detected many times. This chain joins TRBV12-5 and TRBJ2-1; TRBD1 matches at 9 bases. After removal of 6 bases from V and 4 bases from J, the junction contained 7 bases not matched to a gene. Germline lookup yields CDR1 LGHNT and CDR2 FRNRAP. This CDR3 contains 15 residues. The DNA of the CDR3 is TGTGCTAGTGGCCAGGACAGGGGCCTGTACAATGAGCAGTTCTTC. This codes for CASGQDRGLYNEQFF. Full variable domain (missing parts from reference TRBV12-5 and TRBJ2-1): DARVTQTPRHKVTEMGQEVTMRCQPILGHNTVFWYRQTMMQGLELLAYFRNRAPLDDSGMPKDRFSAEMPDATLATLKIQPSEPRDSAVYFCASGQDRGLYNEQFFGPGTRLTVL.

The chain combines TRBV27 with TRBJ2-2, with unresolved D. Trimming pared 1 base from V and 0 bases from J, leaving 6 bases between. CDR3 length: 15 residues. Germline V lookup: CDR1 MNHEY, CDR2 SMNVEV (reference sequence). This chain's CDR3 is CASSLFEPNTGELFF. CDR3 DNA sequence: TGTGCCAGCAGTTTATTCGAACCGAACACCGGGGAGCTGTTTTTT.

Note on this clonotype: This clone may be a read error of a much larger clone one base away. J is TRBJ2-2 and V is TRBV29-1; the match to TRBD1 covers 8 bases. CDR3 length: 12 amino acids. Germline V CDR1 and CDR2: SQVTM, ANQGSEA. V was pared by 7 bases and J by 10 bases, with 8 bases of the junction left unmatched. This CDR3 is CSARTGSKELFF. The CDR3 DNA reads as TGCAGCGCCCGGACAGGGTCGAAGGAGCTGTTTTTT.

This clonotype has a count of ten or more. The chain joins TRBV12-3 or TRBV12-4 to TRBJ2-3; 8 nucleotides match TRBD2. The CDR3 runs 13 residues. Trimming removed 6 bases from V and 4 bases from J; junction bases left unmatched: 3. The CDR3 loop reads CASSSGGADTQYF. DNA for the CDR3: TGTGCCAGCAGCTCCGGGGGGGCAGATACGCAGTATTTT.

This chain joins TRBV11-2 and TRBJ2-1, with D unclear. Germline V gene lookup returns CDR1 SGHAT and CDR2 FQNNGV. V lost 7 bases and J lost 2, with 3 bases in between. The CDR3 extends over 11 amino acids. The CDR3 coding sequence is TGTGCCAGCAACACCTACAATGAGCAGTTCTTC. Its translation: CASNTYNEQFF.

This clonotype has at least ten counts. The chain employs TRBV6-2 or TRBV6-3 and TRBJ2-3; TRBD2 agrees at 8 bases. The CDR3 totals 15 residues. The J segment lost 5 bases and the V segment lost 2 bases, leaving 6 bases of the junction unmatched. In germline, CDR1 is MNHEY, CDR2 SVGEGT. The DNA for the CDR3 is TGTGCCAGCAGTTACACGGGAGGGCCGGGAGATACGCAGTATTTT. This codes for CASSYTGGPGDTQYF.

This clonotype was picked up many times. This sequence joins TRBV12-3 or TRBV12-4 and TRBJ1-1, with TRBD1 identical over 7 bases. The CDR3 runs 14 residues. The V gene end was trimmed by 4 bases and the J gene end by 4 bases; junction bases not matched to a gene: 6. In DNA, the CDR3 is TGTGCCAGCAGTTCGGACAGGAGGGCCACTGAAGCTTTCTTT. It is translated as CASSSDRRATEAFF.

A word on this clonotype: A much more abundant neighbour one base away suggests this may be a read error. The chain has TRBV13 and TRBJ2-3; D possibly uses TRBD1 or TRBD2 (5 bases each). V lost 4 bases and J 8 bases, leaving 10 bases between the germline ends. The CDR3 spans 12 residues. Germline assignment: CDR1 PRHDT and CDR2 FYEKMQ (reference sequence). CDR3 amino acids: CASSSGRGTQYF. CDR3 DNA: TGTGCCAGCAGCTCGGGACGGGGTACGCAGTATTTT.

V and J are TRBV7-9 and TRBJ1-6; 7 bases are shared with TRBD1. This CDR3 is built from 15 residues. The junction had 3 bases not matched to a gene; V was cut back by 4 bases and J by 3 bases. Germline V gives CDR1 SEHNR, CDR2 FQNEAQ (reference sequence). CDR3 protein: CASSSRTGYNSPLHF. CDR3 nucleotides: TGTGCCAGCAGCTCACGGACAGGCTATAATTCACCCCTCCACTTT.

This clonotype was seen ten or more times. V and J are TRBV10-3 and TRBJ1-1; no clear D. V was pared by 8 bases and J by 8 bases, with 12 bases between. Germline V CDR1 and CDR2: ENHRY, SYGVKD. The CDR3 is 11 amino acids. The CDR3 nucleotides read TGTGCCATCCGCGGGCCCAGGGAAGCTTTCTTT. Translating gives CAIRGPREAFF.

This clonotype showed up just a few times. This chain connects TRBV30 to TRBJ1-2; D remains ambiguous. The CDR3 has 13 residues. Germline V lookup: CDR1 GTSNPN, CDR2 SVGIG (reference sequence). Trimming took off 4 bases at V and 8 bases at J, with 17 bases between the two ends. This chain's CDR3 is CAWTIRALEGYTF. The CDR3 DNA reads as TGTGCCTGGACGATCCGGGCCCTGGAGGGCTACACCTTC.

About this clonotype itself: Just one base apart from a much larger clone, this may be a read error. DNA for the CDR3: TGTGCTAGTGGTTCGAAGGGTAATGAGCAGTTCTTC. Translated: CASGSKGNEQFF. The chain employs TRBV12-5 and TRBJ2-1; D is ambiguous. Germline assignment: CDR1 LGHNT and CDR2 FRNRAP. The CDR3 spans 12 residues. The V and J ends lost 4 bases and 7 bases respectively, with 8 bases between them.

This rearrangement joins TRBV9 to TRBJ2-3; maybe TRBD2 (6 bases). With 4 bases removed from V and 1 base from J, the gap between germline ends came to 13 bases. Germline CDR1 and CDR2: SGDLS and YYNGEE. This CDR3 has 15 amino acids. The CDR3 reads CASSPTSLGTDTQYF. The CDR3 DNA follows: TGTGCCAGCAGCCCCACTAGCTTGGGCACAGATACGCAGTATTTT.